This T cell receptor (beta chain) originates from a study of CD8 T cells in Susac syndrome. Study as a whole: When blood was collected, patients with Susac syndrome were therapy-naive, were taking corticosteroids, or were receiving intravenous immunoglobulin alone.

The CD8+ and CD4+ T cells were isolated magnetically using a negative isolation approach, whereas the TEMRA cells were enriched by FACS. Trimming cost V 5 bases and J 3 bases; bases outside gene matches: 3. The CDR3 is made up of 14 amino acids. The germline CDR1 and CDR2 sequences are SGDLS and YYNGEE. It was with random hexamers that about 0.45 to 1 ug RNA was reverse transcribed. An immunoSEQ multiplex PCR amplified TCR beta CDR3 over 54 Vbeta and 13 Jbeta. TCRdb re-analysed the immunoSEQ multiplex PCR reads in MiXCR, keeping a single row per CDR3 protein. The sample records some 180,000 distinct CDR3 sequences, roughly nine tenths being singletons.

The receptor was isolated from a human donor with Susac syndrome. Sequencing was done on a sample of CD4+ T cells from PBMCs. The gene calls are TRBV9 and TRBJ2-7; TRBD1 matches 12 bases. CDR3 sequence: CASSGTGGYYEQYF. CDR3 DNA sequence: TGTGCCAGCAGTGGGACAGGGGGCTACTACGAGCAGTACTTC.